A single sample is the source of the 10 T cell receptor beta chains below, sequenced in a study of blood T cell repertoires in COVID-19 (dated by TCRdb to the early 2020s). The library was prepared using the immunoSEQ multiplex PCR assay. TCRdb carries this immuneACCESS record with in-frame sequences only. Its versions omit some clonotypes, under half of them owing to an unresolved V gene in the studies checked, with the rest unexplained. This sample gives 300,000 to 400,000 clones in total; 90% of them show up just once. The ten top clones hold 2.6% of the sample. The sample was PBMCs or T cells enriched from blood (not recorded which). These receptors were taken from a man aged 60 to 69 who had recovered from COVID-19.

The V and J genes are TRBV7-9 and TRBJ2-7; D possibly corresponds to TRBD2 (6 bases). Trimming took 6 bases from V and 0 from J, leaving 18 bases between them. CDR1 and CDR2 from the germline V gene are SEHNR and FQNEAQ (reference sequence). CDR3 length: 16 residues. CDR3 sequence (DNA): TGTGCCAGCAGTCTAGCAGGAGGGCCTAGCTCCTACGAGCAGTACTTC. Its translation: CASSLAGGPSSYEQYF. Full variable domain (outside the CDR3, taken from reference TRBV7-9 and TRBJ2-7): DTGVSQNPRHKITKRGQNVTFRCDPISEHNRLYWYRQTLGQGPEFLTYFQNEAQLEKSRLLSDRFSAERPKGSFSTLEIQRTEQGDSAMYLCASSLAGGPSSYEQYFGPGTRLTVT.

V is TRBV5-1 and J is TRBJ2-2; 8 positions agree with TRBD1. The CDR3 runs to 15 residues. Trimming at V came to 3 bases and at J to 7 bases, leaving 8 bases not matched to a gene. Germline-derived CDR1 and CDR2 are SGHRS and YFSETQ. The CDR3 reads CASSSQGAGIGELFF. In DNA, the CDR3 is TGCGCCAGCAGCTCCCAGGGGGCTGGAATCGGGGAGCTGTTTTTT.

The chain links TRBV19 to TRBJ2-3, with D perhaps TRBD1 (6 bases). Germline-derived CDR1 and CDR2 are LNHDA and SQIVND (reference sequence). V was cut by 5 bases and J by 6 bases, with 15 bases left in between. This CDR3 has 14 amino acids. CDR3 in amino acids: CASSAYDRTDTQYF. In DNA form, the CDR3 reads TGTGCCAGTAGTGCGTACGACAGGACGGATACGCAGTATTTT.

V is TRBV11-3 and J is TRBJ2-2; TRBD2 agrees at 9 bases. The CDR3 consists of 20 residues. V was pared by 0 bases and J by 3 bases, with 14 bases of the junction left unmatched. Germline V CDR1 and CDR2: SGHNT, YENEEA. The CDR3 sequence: CASSLDGVFAGGPHTGELFF. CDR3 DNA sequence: TGTGCCAGCAGCTTAGATGGGGTGTTTGCGGGAGGGCCTCACACCGGGGAGCTGTTTTTT. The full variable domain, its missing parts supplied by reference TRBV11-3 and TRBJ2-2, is EAGVVQSPRYKIIEKKQPVAFWCNPISGHNTLYWYLQNLGQGPELLIRYENEEAVDDSQLPKDRFSAERLKGVDSTLKIQPAELGDSAVYLCASSLDGVFAGGPHTGELFFGEGSRLTVL.

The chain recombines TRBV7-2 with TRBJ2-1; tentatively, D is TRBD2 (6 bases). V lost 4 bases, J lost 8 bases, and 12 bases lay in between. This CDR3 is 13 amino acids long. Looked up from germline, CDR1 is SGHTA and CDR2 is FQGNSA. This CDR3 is CASSSGLLYEQFF. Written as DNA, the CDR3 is TGTGCCAGCAGCTCGGGACTTTTATATGAGCAGTTCTTC.

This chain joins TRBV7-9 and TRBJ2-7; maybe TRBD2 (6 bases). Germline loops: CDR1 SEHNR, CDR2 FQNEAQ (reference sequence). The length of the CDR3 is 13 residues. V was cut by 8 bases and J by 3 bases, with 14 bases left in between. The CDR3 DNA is TGTGCCAGCGACGGGAGCGCGGGCTACGAGCAGTACTTC. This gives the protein CASDGSAGYEQYF. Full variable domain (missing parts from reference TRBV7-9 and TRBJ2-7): DTGVSQNPRHKITKRGQNVTFRCDPISEHNRLYWYRQTLGQGPEFLTYFQNEAQLEKSRLLSDRFSAERPKGSFSTLEIQRTEQGDSAMYLCASDGSAGYEQYFGPGTRLTVT.

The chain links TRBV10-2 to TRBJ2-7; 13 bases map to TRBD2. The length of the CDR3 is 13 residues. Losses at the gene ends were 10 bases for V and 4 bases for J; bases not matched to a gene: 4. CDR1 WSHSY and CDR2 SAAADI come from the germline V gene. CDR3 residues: CATRTSGGYEQYF. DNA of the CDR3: TGCGCCACTCGGACTAGCGGGGGTTACGAGCAGTACTTC.

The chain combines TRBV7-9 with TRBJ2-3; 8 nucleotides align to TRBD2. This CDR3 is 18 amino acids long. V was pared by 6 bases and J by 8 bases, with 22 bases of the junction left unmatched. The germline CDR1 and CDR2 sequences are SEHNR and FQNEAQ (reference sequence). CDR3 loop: CASSPGGTWAGGVGTQYF. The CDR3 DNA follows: TGTGCCAGCAGTCCGGGGGGCACGTGGGCGGGAGGCGTCGGTACGCAGTATTTT.

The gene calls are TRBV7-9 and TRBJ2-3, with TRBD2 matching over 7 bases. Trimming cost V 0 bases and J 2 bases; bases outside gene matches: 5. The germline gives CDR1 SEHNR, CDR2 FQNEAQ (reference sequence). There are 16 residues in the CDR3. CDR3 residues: CASSLALADYTDTQYF. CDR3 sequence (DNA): TGTGCCAGCAGCTTAGCGCTAGCGGATTACACAGATACGCAGTATTTT. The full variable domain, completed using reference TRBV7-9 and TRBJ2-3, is DTGVSQNPRHKITKRGQNVTFRCDPISEHNRLYWYRQTLGQGPEFLTYFQNEAQLEKSRLLSDRFSAERPKGSFSTLEIQRTEQGDSAMYLCASSLALADYTDTQYFGPGTRLTVL.

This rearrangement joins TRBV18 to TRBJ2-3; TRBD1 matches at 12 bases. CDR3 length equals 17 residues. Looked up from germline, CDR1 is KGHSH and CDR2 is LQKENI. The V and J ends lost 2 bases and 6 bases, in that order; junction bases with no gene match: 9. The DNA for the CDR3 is TGTGCCAGCTCACCAGCATCCGGGACAGGGGGCAGGGATACGCAGTATTTT. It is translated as CASSPASGTGGRDTQYF.